This T cell receptor (beta chain) was observed in a study of cytomegalovirus exposure and HLA in healthy donors. Whole-study findings and limits: Sequencing likely caused a cluster of highly shared sequence variants. Within an earlier analysis, most TCR beta V segments proved productive either about 90% or about 30% of the time. TCR beta V- and J-gene trimming was later associated with a missense DCLRE1C variant. Most subjects had HLA-A and HLA-B alleles reportedly predicted accurately by TCR beta sequences.

The PCR used 60 Vbeta and 13 Jbeta primers. The method was immunoSEQ multiplex PCR; TCRdb's version includes in-frame clones alone and lacks a portion of them. The sample contains some 98,000 clones, about 80% of which appear only once. Concerning this clone: Its antigen is undetermined.

This TCR derives from a man in his forties or fifties in good health and CMV-seronegative. Input material: PBMCs.

Here the CDR3 DNA reads TGTGCCACCAGCAGAGATGCCGGGGGGATGGCCGGCTACACCTTC. Protein product: CATSRDAGGMAGYTF. The J gene is TRBJ1-2, the V gene TRBV15; D may be TRBD1 (5 bases). Trimming shortened V by 0 bases and J by 8 bases, and 16 bases separated the two germline ends. In germline, CDR1 is LNHNV, CDR2 YYDKDF (reference sequence). The CDR3 is made up of 15 amino acids. The full variable domain, with the rest looked up from reference TRBV15 and TRBJ1-2, is DAMVIQNPRYQVTQFGKPVTLSCSQTLNHNVMYWYQQKSSQAPKLLFHYYDKDFNNEADTPDNFQSRRPNTSFCFLDIRSPGLGDTAMYLCATSRDAGGMAGYTFGSGTRLTVV.